These T cell receptor beta chains were read from a single sample in a study of OX40 agonist ivuxolimab in advanced cancers. Only in-frame clones appear in the TCRdb table, and some are missing; sequencing was by immunoSEQ multiplex PCR. The data show just under 75,000 clones, about nine tenths seen once. Sequencing used CD4+ or CD8+ T cells sorted from blood, obtained in a trial of the OX40 agonist ivuxolimab. Every receptor here comes from an adult with an advanced solid tumor such as melanoma, head and neck, liver or kidney cancer. Each CDR3 is given with its conserved first and last residue. Fields, in order: J gene, D gene, V gene, clone size, CDR3 protein, CDR3 DNA. The D gene is left open where the match is weak. A row's size may be missing; if present it is once, few, many or a size class.

>TRBJ2-7|TRBD2|TRBV5-5|NA
CASSPAGVYEQYF
TGTGCCAGCAGCCCAGCGGGGGTCTACGAGCAGTACTTC
>TRBJ2-7|TRBD2|TRBV5-1|NA
CASSLELAGGGYEQYF
TGCGCCAGCAGCTTGGAATTAGCGGGAGGTGGCTACGAGCAGTACTTC
>TRBJ2-3|TRBD2|TRBV5-1|NA
CASSVTSGSTDTQYF
TGCGCCAGCAGCGTAACTAGCGGGAGCACAGATACGCAGTATTTT
>TRBJ2-7|TRBD2|TRBV7-2|NA
CASSLWTSYEQYF
TGTGCCAGCAGCTTGTGGACTAGCTACGAGCAGTACTTC
>TRBJ2-1|NA|TRBV7-8|NA
CASSLSRANEQFF
TGTGCCAGCAGCTTAAGCAGAGCCAATGAGCAGTTCTTC
>TRBJ2-1|TRBD1|TRBV11-3|few
CASSPQQGQENNEQFF
TGTGCCAGCAGCCCCCAACAGGGGCAGGAGAACAATGAGCAGTTCTTC
>TRBJ2-7|NA|TRBV19|NA
CASSMKGAYEQYF
TGTGCCAGTAGTATGAAGGGGGCCTACGAGCAGTACTTC
>TRBJ2-1|TRBD2|TRBV15|once
CATSRVGTRAVNEQFF
TGTGCCACCAGCAGAGTAGGGACTAGGGCTGTCAATGAGCAGTTCTTC
>TRBJ2-5|NA|TRBV11-3|NA
CASSLTVEGTQYF
TGTGCCAGCAGCTTAACAGTAGAAGGGACCCAGTACTTC
>TRBJ1-2|TRBD1|TRBV28|NA
CASSTGQANYGYTF
TGTGCCAGCAGTACCGGACAGGCGAACTATGGCTACACCTTC
>TRBJ2-4|NA|TRBV30|NA
CAWNTGNNKNIQYF
TGTGCCTGGAACACCGGGAACAATAAAAACATTCAGTACTTC
>TRBJ2-3|TRBD1|TRBV14|few
CASSLSNRGDTQYF
TGTGCCAGCAGCCTATCGAACAGGGGAGATACGCAGTATTTT
>TRBJ2-5|TRBD2|TRBV9|NA
CASSTDGLAGVETQYF
TGTGCCAGCAGCACCGACGGACTAGCGGGAGTTGAGACCCAGTACTTC
>TRBJ1-2|NA|TRBV10-3|few
CASSEVGYGYTF
TGTGCCTCCTCGGAGGTTGGCTATGGCTACACCTTC
>TRBJ2-3|TRBD2|TRBV18|NA
CASSPALAGTDTQYF
TGTGCCAGCTCACCTGCTCTAGCGGGCACAGATACGCAGTATTTT
>TRBJ2-5|NA|TRBV2|NA
CASGRQLQETQYF
TGTGCCAGCGGACGACAACTCCAAGAGACCCAGTACTTC
>TRBJ2-1|TRBD2|TRBV5-1|NA
CASSLGGRGYNEQFF
TGCGCCAGCAGCTTAGGAGGGAGGGGATACAATGAGCAGTTCTTC
>TRBJ2-3|NA|TRBV5-4|few
CASSLGGGTISTDTQYF
TGTGCCAGCAGCTTGGGGGGCGGGACAATCTCCACAGATACGCAGTATTTT
>TRBJ2-7|NA|TRBV2|NA
CASTPDSRSYEQYF
TGTGCCAGCACCCCGGACAGCAGATCCTACGAGCAGTACTTC
>TRBJ2-1|TRBD2|TRBV19|once
CASSSGTSVHNEQFF
TGTGCCAGTAGTTCCGGGACTAGCGTCCACAATGAGCAGTTCTTC
>TRBJ2-1|NA|TRBV6-6|NA
CASTLLRGSGEQFF
TGTGCCAGCACCCTTTTAAGGGGGAGTGGTGAGCAGTTCTTC
>TRBJ2-2|TRBD2|TRBV28|NA
CASSQTLSGRPRVLTGELFF
TGTGCCAGCAGTCAGACCCTTAGCGGGAGGCCCCGAGTTTTAACCGGGGAGCTGTTTTTT
>TRBJ1-4|NA|TRBV19|NA
CASSPTNEKLFF
TGTGCCAGTAGTCCAACTAATGAAAAACTGTTTTTT
>TRBJ2-3|NA|TRBV6-5|NA
CASSYSASTDTQYF
TGTGCCAGCAGTTACTCGGCTAGCACAGATACGCAGTATTTT
>TRBJ1-2|NA|TRBV29-1|NA
CSVDRGNGYTF
TGCAGCGTTGACCGGGGAAACGGCTACACCTTC
>TRBJ1-1|NA|TRBV19|NA
CASSILRGSRDTEAFF
TGTGCCAGTAGTATACTTCGGGGCTCGAGGGACACTGAAGCTTTCTTT
>TRBJ1-2|NA|TRBV7-8|NA
CASSSSSQGNYGYTF
TGTGCCAGCAGCTCAAGCTCCCAGGGTAACTATGGCTACACCTTC
>TRBJ1-1|NA|TRBV5-1|NA
CASSFAGANEAFF
TGCGCCAGCAGTTTCGCCGGGGCAAATGAAGCTTTCTTT
>TRBJ1-2|NA|TRBV30|NA
CACTENYGYTF
TGTGCCTGTACAGAAAACTATGGCTACACCTTC
>TRBJ1-4|NA|TRBV30|NA
CAWSVGGGLSEKLFF
TGTGCCTGGAGTGTAGGGGGGGGCCTAAGTGAAAAACTGTTTTTT
>TRBJ2-1|TRBD2|TRBV15|NA
CATSGTSGYNEQFF
TGTGCCACCAGCGGGACTAGCGGCTACAATGAGCAGTTCTTC
>TRBJ2-7|TRBD1|TRBV28|NA
CASSLTGASYEQYF
TGTGCCAGCAGTCTGACAGGGGCCAGCTACGAGCAGTACTTC
>TRBJ1-5|NA|TRBV7-2|few
CASSLSPGQPQHF
TGTGCCAGCAGCTTAAGTCCAGGGCAGCCCCAGCATTTT
>TRBJ2-7|NA|TRBV6-5|few
CASSYSGHNEQYF
TGTGCCAGCAGTTACTCGGGACACAACGAGCAGTACTTC
>TRBJ2-3|NA|TRBV7-2|NA
CASSPPYSTDTQYF
TGTGCCAGCAGCCCCCCCTACAGCACAGATACGCAGTATTTT
>TRBJ2-7|TRBD1|TRBV19|few
CASNDAGTGSYEQYF
TGTGCCAGTAACGACGCCGGGACAGGCTCCTACGAGCAGTACTTC
>TRBJ1-4|NA|TRBV7-5|NA
CARSFRAGFNEKLFF
TGTGCCAGAAGCTTCCGGGCAGGCTTTAATGAAAAACTGTTTTTT
>TRBJ2-2|TRBD1|TRBV19|once
CASSETGRNTGELFF
TGTGCCAGTAGTGAGACAGGGAGGAACACCGGGGAGCTGTTTTTT
>TRBJ1-1|TRBD1|TRBV6-1|NA
CASGTERTNTEAFF
TGTGCCAGCGGGACAGAAAGGACGAACACTGAAGCTTTCTTT
>TRBJ2-3|TRBD2|TRBV28|NA
CASRASGADTQYF
TGTGCCAGCAGGGCTAGCGGAGCAGATACGCAGTATTTT
>TRBJ2-1|NA|TRBV5-1|NA
CASCLLGGQSYNEQFF
TGCGCCAGCTGTCTATTGGGGGGTCAGTCCTACAATGAGCAGTTCTTC
>TRBJ1-3|NA|TRBV6-6|NA
CASSYVGGGNTIYF
TGTGCCAGCAGTTACGTGGGGGGGGGAAACACCATATATTTT
>TRBJ2-5|NA|TRBV10-3|NA
CAISESLAQETQYF
TGTGCCATCAGTGAGTCTCTAGCTCAAGAGACCCAGTACTTC
>TRBJ2-1|NA|TRBV5-1|NA
CASAQGGPPWNNEQFF
TGCGCCAGCGCCCAAGGGGGGCCCCCCTGGAACAATGAGCAGTTCTTC
>TRBJ1-5|NA|TRBV27|NA
CASSPAPPIQPQHF
TGTGCCAGCAGTCCTGCGCCCCCAATACAGCCCCAGCATTTT
>TRBJ1-1|NA|TRBV29-1|NA
CSVEAGRLGAEAFF
TGCAGCGTTGAGGCAGGGCGCTTAGGCGCTGAAGCTTTCTTT
>TRBJ2-1|NA|TRBV7-8|NA
CASSLQGYEQFF
TGTGCCAGCAGCTTACAGGGGTATGAGCAGTTCTTC
>TRBJ2-7|TRBD2|TRBV6-1|NA
CASWSSGSYEQYF
TGTGCCAGCTGGAGTAGCGGGAGCTACGAGCAGTACTTC
>TRBJ1-5|NA|TRBV15|once
CATSVKRGSNQPQHF
TGTGCCACCAGCGTGAAGCGCGGGAGCAATCAGCCCCAGCATTTT
>TRBJ1-5|NA|TRBV19|NA
CASTRGQNSNQPQHF
TGTGCCAGTACCCGGGGGCAGAATAGCAATCAGCCCCAGCATTTT
>TRBJ1-3|NA|TRBV9|NA
CASSYLPGDSGNTIYF
TGTGCCAGCAGCTATCTACCGGGAGACTCTGGAAACACCATATATTTT
>TRBJ2-7|NA|TRBV5-1|NA
CASSSGPESYEQYF
TGCGCCAGCAGCTCAGGGCCCGAGAGCTACGAGCAGTACTTC
>TRBJ2-7|TRBD1|TRBV11-2|NA
CASSSINRGQGAYEQYF
TGTGCCAGCAGCTCAATTAATCGGGGACAGGGGGCCTACGAGCAGTACTTC
>TRBJ2-3|TRBD2|TRBV7-9|NA
CASSSDQGGLAGTDTQYF
TGTGCCAGCAGCTCGGACCAGGGGGGACTAGCGGGCACAGATACGCAGTATTTT
>TRBJ1-2|NA|TRBV2|NA
CASSERVRGGYTF
TGTGCCAGCAGTGAAAGGGTGAGAGGCGGCTACACCTTC
>TRBJ2-1|TRBD2|TRBV15|NA
CATQGDLTGGSSRYNEQFF
TGTGCCACGCAGGGAGACTTGACTGGCGGGAGCTCGAGATACAATGAGCAGTTCTTC
>TRBJ2-1|NA|TRBV2|NA
CASAPTWTTMGNEQFF
TGTGCCAGCGCCCCTACCTGGACTACCATGGGGAATGAGCAGTTCTTC
>TRBJ1-1|NA|TRBV7-3|few
CASSLWTNTEAFF
TGTGCCAGCAGCCTTTGGACGAACACTGAAGCTTTCTTT